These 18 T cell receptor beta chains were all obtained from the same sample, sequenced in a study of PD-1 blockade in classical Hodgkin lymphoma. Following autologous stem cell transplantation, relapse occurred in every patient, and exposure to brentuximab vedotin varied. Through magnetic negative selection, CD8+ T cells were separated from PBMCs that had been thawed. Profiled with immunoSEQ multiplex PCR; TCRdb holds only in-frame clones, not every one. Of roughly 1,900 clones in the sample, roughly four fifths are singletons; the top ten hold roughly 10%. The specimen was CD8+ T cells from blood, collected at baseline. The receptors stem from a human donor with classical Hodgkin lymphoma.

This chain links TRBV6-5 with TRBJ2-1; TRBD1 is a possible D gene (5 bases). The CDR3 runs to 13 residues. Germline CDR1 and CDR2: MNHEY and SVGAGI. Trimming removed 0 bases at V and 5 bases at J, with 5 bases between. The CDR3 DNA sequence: TGTGCCAGCAGTTACTCAGGGGACAATGAGCAGTTCTTC. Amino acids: CASSYSGDNEQFF.

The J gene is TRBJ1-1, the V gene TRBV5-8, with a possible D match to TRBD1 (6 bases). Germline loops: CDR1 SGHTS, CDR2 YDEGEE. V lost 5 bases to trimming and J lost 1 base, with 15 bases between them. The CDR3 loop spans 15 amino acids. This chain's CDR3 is CASRIKETGNTEAFF. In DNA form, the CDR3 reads TGTGCCAGCAGGATCAAAGAGACAGGGAACACTGAAGCTTTCTTT.

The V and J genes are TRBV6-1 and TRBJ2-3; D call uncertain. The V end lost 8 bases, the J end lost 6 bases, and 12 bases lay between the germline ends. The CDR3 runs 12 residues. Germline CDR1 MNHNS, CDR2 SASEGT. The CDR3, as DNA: TGTGCCAGCGTTGCGAGATGGGATACGCAGTATTTT. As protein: CASVARWDTQYF.

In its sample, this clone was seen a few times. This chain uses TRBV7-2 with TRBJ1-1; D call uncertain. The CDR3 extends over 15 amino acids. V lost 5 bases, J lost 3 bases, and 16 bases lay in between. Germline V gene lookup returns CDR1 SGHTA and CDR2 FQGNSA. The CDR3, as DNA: TGTGCCAGCAGCCCCACCGGAGGGATGTACACTGAAGCTTTCTTT. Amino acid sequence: CASSPTGGMYTEAFF.

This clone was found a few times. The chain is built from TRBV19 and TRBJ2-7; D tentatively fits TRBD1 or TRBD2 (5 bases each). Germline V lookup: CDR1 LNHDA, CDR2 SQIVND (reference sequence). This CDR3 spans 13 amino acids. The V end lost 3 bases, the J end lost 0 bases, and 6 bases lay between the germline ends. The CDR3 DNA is TGTGCCAGTAGTATCGGGACCTCCTACGAGCAGTACTTC. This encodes CASSIGTSYEQYF.

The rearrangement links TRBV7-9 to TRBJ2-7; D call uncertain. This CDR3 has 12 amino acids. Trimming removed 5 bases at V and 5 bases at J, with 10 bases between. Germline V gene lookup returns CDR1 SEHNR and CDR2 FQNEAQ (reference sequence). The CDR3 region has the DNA TGTGCCAGCAGCCCCCGTGTCCACGAGCAGTACTTC. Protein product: CASSPRVHEQYF. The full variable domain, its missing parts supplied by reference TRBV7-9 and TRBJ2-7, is DTGVSQNPRHKITKRGQNVTFRCDPISEHNRLYWYRQTLGQGPEFLTYFQNEAQLEKSRLLSDRFSAERPKGSFSTLEIQRTEQGDSAMYLCASSPRVHEQYFGPGTRLTVT.

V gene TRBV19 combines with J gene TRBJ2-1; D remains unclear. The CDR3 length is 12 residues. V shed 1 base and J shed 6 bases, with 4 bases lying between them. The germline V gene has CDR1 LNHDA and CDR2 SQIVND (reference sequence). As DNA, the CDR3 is TGTGCCAGTAGTATAGCAGCCAATGAGCAGTTCTTC. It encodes CASSIAANEQFF.

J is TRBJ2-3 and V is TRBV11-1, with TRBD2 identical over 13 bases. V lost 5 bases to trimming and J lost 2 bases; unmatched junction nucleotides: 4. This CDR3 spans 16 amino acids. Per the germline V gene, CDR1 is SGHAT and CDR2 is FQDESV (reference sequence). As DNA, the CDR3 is TGTGCCAGCAGCCGGACTAGCGGGAGCCCCACAGATACGCAGTATTTT. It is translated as CASSRTSGSPTDTQYF.

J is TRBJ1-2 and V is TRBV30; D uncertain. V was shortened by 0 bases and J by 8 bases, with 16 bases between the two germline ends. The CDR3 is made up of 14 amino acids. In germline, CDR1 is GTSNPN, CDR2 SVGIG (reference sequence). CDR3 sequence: CAWSVESTRRGYTF. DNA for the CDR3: TGTGCCTGGAGTGTAGAATCAACGAGGAGAGGCTACACCTTC.

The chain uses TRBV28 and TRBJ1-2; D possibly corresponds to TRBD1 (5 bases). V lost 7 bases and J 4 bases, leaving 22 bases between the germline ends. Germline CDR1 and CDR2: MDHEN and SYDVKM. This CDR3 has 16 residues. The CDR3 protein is CASTLGTPYVGYGYTF. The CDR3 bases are TGTGCCAGCACTCTTGGGACTCCCTACGTGGGCTATGGCTACACCTTC.

The CDR3 loop reads CASSVAGGSYNEQFF. In DNA form, the CDR3 reads TGTGCCAGCAGCGTAGCCGGGGGCTCCTACAATGAGCAGTTCTTC. This chain joins TRBV9 and TRBJ2-1, with D possibly TRBD2 on 6 matching bases. The CDR3 totals 15 residues. V dropped 0 bases and J dropped 0 bases, with 7 bases sitting between them. The germline V gene has CDR1 SGDLS and CDR2 YYNGEE.

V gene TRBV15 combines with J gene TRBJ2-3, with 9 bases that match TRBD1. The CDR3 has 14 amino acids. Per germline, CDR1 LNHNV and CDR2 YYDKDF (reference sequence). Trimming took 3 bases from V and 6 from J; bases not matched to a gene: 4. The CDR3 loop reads CATSSGQGRDTQYF. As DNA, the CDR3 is TGTGCCACCAGCAGCGGACAGGGGCGGGATACGCAGTATTTT.

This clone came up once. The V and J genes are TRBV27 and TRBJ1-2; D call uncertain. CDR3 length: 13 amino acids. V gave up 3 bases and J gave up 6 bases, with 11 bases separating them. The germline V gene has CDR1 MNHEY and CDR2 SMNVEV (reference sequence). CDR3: CASSLAIGHGYTF. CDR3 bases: TGTGCCAGCAGTTTGGCTATAGGGCATGGCTACACCTTC.

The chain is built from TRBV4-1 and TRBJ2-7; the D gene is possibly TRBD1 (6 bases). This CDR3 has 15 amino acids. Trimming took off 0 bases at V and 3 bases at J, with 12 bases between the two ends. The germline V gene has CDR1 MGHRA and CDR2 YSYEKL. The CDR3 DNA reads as TGCGCCAGCAGCCAAGAACCAGGGGCGGTCTACGAGCAGTACTTC. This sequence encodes CASSQEPGAVYEQYF.

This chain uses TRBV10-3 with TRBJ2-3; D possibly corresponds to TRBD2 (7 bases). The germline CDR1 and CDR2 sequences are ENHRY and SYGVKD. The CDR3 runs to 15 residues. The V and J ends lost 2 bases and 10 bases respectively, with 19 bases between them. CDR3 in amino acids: CAISEGGAPVNPQYF. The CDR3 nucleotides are TGTGCCATCAGTGAGGGGGGGGCCCCCGTTAATCCGCAGTATTTT.

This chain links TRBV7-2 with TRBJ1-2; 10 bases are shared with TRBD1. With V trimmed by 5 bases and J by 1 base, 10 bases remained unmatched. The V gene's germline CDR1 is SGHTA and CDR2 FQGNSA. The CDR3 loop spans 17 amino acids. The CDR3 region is CASSLPTGQGVNYGYTF. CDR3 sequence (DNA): TGTGCCAGCAGCCTCCCGACCGGACAGGGGGTTAACTATGGCTACACCTTC. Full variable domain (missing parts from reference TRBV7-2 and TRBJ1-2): GAGVSQSPSNKVTEKGKDVELRCDPISGHTALYWYRQSLGQGLEFLIYFQGNSAPDKSGLPSDRFSAERTGGSVSTLTIQRTQQEDSAVYLCASSLPTGQGVNYGYTFGSGTRLTVV.

The CDR3 sequence: CASSVGLAGGREQFF. The CDR3, as DNA: TGTGCCAGCAGCGTCGGCCTAGCGGGGGGGAGAGAGCAGTTCTTC. V gene TRBV9 combines with J gene TRBJ2-1; the match to TRBD2 covers 12 bases. Losses at the gene ends were 2 bases for V and 10 bases for J; bases not matched to a gene: 7. Germline V gives CDR1 SGDLS, CDR2 YYNGEE. This CDR3 is 15 amino acids long.

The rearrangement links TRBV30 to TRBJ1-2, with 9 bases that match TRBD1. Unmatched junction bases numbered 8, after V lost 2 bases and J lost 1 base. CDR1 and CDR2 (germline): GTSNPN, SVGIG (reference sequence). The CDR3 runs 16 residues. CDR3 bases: TGTGCCTGGAGTACACCGGGACAGGGCTTTAACTATGGCTACACCTTC. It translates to CAWSTPGQGFNYGYTF.